The source of this TCR beta chain is a study of T cells in Graves' hyperthyroidism and ophthalmopathy (dated by TCRdb to between 2018 and 2020). Looking at the study overall: Peripheral blood samples were taken at the time of initial diagnosis, prior to any treatment. To identify TCR V-J signatures that set the groups apart, the researchers used a discovery cohort of about a hundred patients, made up of about 44 with Graves' ophthalmopathy and about 60 with stable Graves' hyperthyroidism. Prospective prediction of ophthalmopathy was tested in an independent validation cohort consisting of some 20 hyperthyroidism patients and some 16 patients who later progressed to ophthalmopathy. The 100 or so discovery patients were randomly divided into training and test sets at a 7:3 ratio. Thyroid tissue and blood T-cell repertoires from more than five Graves' hyperthyroidism patients were also compared in the study. Once sampling was done, hyperthyroidism patients were given methimazole at a starting dose of 30 mg daily, whereas ophthalmopathy patients were given high-dose intravenous methylprednisolone. The paper reports TCR Vbeta CDR3 sequencing of 135 peripheral blood samples: some 44 ophthalmopathy, about 75 hyperthyroidism and 17 progressor patients.

About this clonotype itself: The antigen it recognizes is unknown. Base quality data are lacking; no much larger clone is found one base away.

Overall study results and their limits: Ophthalmopathy was separated from stable hyperthyroidism by a 13 V-J signature model, with approximately 90% sensitivity and 81% to 82% specificity obtained in cross-validation and 80%/75% obtained in testing. Sample size was not statistically predetermined, and blinding of investigators to group allocation was not performed. In validation, progression to ophthalmopathy was predicted by the model with almost 71% sensitivity and 72.22% specificity, a median of roughly six months before onset. Most expanded thyroid clonotypes (frequency above 0.001) were also found in blood, which suggests that blood repertoires may mirror thyroid immune responses.

In the ophthalmopathy patients, disease was moderately to severely active, with a Clinical Activity Score of 3 or more, a NOSPECS grade of 4 or more, and a duration of less than 3 months. Patients with uncontrolled infections, other autoimmune diseases, pregnancy or lactation were excluded. Diagnoses were based on clinical symptoms, serum thyroxine and TRAb, thyroid ultrasound and orbital computed tomography. PBMCs were separated from 10 ml of fresh peripheral blood using Ficoll-Paque density gradient centrifugation. Total RNA was extracted with Trizol reagent, and quality was checked on an Agilent 2100 Bioanalyzer. The CDR3 contains 16 residues, cysteine and phenylalanine counted. The sequence is cut down to CDR3 DNA, 48 bases in frame from base 1. For CDR1 and CDR2, the germline V gene (reference sequence) lists LNHNV and YYDKDF. The germline V and J ends show losses of 1 base and 5 bases respectively, and no gene match explains 10 bases of the junction.

TCR beta CDR3 regions were amplified from RNA transcripts. A first-round RT-PCR of the TCR CDR3 used the HTBI primer set with the Qiagen OneStep RT-PCR kit. A second multiplex PCR round built the libraries, followed by size selection and purification. Paired-end sequencing of the libraries was performed with 100 bp reads on an Illumina HiSeq2000. The source study handled its data this way. SOAPnuke was used to process the raw data, throwing out any read that contained adapters or uncalled bases, had a mean Phred below 15, or lacked an exact constant-primer or identifier match. High-quality paired reads were merged with COPE v1.2.5, and unique nucleotide sequences were defined as clonotypes. MiTCR v1.1 was used to align the clonotypes against IMGT TRBV, TRBD and TRBJ reference segments. Only V-J combinations with frequency above 0.0001, covering about 99% of repertoires, were analysed. The TCS score was defined as F50 (clonal expansion) divided by E x V (chaos), with BLOSUM62-based TCRdist calculated between CDR3 peptides within each V-J. Welch's t-statistics and random forest reduced fewer than 550 V-J features to 10 to 15, which were used in a naive Bayes classifier (R e1071). The public reads were reanalyzed by TCRdb: fastp trimming at Q25, MiXCR alignment, in-frame beta chains only. Identical CDR3 protein sequences are pooled into one entry, listed with their most common genes and DNA. It is TCRdb's table, rather than the study itself, that gives the V and J calls and clone size. A total of about 350,000 distinct CDR3 sequences appear in this sample, about a sixth of them only once. Around 15% of the sample is held by the ten biggest clonotypes.

The rearrangement joined TRBV15 to TRBJ2-5; TRBD2 matches 7 bases in the middle. The clonotype comes from a woman aged 35 to 49 with Graves' ophthalmopathy. Sequenced: blood. The sequenced DNA is TGTGCCACCAGCAGAGTGGGTCCCGGGGGAGGGGAGACCCAGTACTTC. It translates to CATSRVGPGGGETQYF.